The subject of this entry is one TCR beta chain. The antigen is unknown. The data stem from a study of cytomegalovirus exposure and HLA in healthy donors. 13 Jbeta primers and 60 Vbeta primers were used for the PCR. Produced via immunoSEQ multiplex PCR; TCRdb's table is partial and in-frame only. The table has about 260,000 clones, around two thirds seen once. Study-wide findings and caveats: Presence/absence analyses assumed roughly uniform sequencing depth across donors, which may not hold. Researchers reported in a later analysis that a missense DCLRE1C variant was tied to TCR beta V- and J-gene trimming. Rare sequences made up most TCRs, while some public TCRs were found in many donors. Several V segments, TRBV6-2 and TRBV6-3 among them, could not be told apart and were dropped.

Between the trimmed V and J ends, which lost 4 bases and 4 bases, there was a span of 8 bases. The CDR3 runs 12 residues. Germline V gene sequence: CDR1 KGHSH, CDR2 LQKENI. The sequencing input was PBMCs. The chain couples TRBV18 to TRBJ2-7; D unresolved. The origin of this receptor is a female donor in good health and CMV-seronegative. CDR3 sequence reads: CASSQTEYEQYF. The CDR3 DNA follows: TGTGCCAGCTCACAAACCGAGTACGAGCAGTACTTC.